This T cell receptor beta chain was retrieved from a study of blood T cell repertoires in COVID-19. The CDR3 is 14 amino acids. V dropped 4 bases and J dropped 5 bases, with 9 bases sitting between them. CDR1 is MNHEY, CDR2 SMNVEV, per germline (reference sequence). Enrollment of patients from Seattle took place during active infection, with longitudinal follow-up. Authors' processing steps: Cell counts per sample came from amplifying reference gene primers. The repertoire was sequenced with immunoSEQ multiplex PCR; TCRdb's copy has only in-frame clones and lacks some. The V and J calls and clone size were taken over from that table, and D and trimming were inferred from the DNA. The sample holds about 420,000 clones, about 90% seen once.

This sequence joins TRBV27 and TRBJ1-6; D may be TRBD1 (6 bases). The sample consisted of peripheral blood. This clonotype was obtained from a man aged 18 to 29 with COVID-19, enrolled during active disease. The CDR3 nucleotides are TGTGCCAGCAGTTCCACAGGGAATAATTCACCCCTCCACTTT. Translated, it gives CASSSTGNNSPLHF.